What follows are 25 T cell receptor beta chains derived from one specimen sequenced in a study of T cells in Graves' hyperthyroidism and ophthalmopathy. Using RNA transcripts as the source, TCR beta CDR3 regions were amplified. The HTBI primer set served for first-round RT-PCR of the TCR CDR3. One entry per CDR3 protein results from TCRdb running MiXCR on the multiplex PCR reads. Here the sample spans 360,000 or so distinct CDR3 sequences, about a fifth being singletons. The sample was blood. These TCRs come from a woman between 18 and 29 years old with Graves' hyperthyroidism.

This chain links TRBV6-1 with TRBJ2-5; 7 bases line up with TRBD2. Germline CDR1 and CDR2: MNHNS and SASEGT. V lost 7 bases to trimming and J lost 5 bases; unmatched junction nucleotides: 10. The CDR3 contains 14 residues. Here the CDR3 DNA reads TGTGCCAGCAACGCGGGACTACGTTTGGAGACCCAGTACTTC. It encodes CASNAGLRLETQYF.

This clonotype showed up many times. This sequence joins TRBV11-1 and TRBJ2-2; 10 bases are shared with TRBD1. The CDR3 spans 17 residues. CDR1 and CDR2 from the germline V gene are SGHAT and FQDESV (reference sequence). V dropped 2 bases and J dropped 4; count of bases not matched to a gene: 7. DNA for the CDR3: TGTGCCAGCAGCTTAAGGTCCGGGACAGGGGTCACCGGGGAGCTGTTTTTT. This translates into CASSLRSGTGVTGELFF.

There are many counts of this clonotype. CDR3 protein: CASSSTATEPYEQYF. CDR3 bases: TGTGCCAGCAGCTCTACCGCGACTGAACCCTACGAGCAGTACTTC. V is TRBV13 and J is TRBJ2-7, with D unresolved. Germline-derived CDR1 and CDR2 are PRHDT and FYEKMQ (reference sequence). V gave up 4 bases and J gave up 2 bases, with 15 bases separating them. The CDR3 consists of 15 residues.

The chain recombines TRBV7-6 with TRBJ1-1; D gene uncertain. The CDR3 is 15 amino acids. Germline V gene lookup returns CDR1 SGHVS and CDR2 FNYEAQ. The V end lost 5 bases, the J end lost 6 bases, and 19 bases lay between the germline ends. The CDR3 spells CASSPLLGSRAEAFF. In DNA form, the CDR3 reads TGTGCCAGCAGCCCCCTGCTAGGGTCGCGGGCTGAAGCTTTCTTT. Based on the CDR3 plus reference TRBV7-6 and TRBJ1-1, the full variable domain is GAGVSQSPRYKVTKRGQDVALRCDPISGHVSLYWYRQALGQGPEFLTYFNYEAQQDKSGLPNDRFSAERPEGSISTLTIQRTEQRDSAMYRCASSPLLGSRAEAFFGQGTRLTVV.

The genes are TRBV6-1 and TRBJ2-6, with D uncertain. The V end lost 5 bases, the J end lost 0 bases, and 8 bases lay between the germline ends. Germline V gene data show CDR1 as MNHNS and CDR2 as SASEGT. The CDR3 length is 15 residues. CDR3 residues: CASSTRSSGANVLTF. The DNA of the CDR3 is TGTGCCAGCAGTACCAGAAGCTCTGGGGCCAACGTCCTGACTTTC.

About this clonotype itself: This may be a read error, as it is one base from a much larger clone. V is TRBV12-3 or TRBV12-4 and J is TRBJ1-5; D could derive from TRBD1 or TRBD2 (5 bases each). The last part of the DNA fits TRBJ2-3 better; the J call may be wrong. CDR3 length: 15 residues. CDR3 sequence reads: CASRLGRKSNQPQYF. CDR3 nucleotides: TGTGCCAGCAGGCTGGGACGGAAAAGCAATCAGCCCCAGTATTTT.

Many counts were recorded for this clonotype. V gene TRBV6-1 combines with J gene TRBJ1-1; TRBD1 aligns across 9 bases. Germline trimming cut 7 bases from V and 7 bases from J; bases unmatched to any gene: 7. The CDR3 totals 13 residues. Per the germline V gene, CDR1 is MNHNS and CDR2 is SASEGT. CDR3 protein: CASTWDRVGEAFF. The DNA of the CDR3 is TGTGCCAGCACCTGGGACAGGGTAGGTGAAGCTTTCTTT.

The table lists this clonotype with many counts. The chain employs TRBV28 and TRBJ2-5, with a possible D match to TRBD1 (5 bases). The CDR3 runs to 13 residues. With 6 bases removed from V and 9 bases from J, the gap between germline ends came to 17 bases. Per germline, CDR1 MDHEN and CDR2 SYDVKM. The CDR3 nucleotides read TGTGCCAGCAGGGTACAGGACATCGCAGCCCAGTACTTC. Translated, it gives CASRVQDIAAQYF.

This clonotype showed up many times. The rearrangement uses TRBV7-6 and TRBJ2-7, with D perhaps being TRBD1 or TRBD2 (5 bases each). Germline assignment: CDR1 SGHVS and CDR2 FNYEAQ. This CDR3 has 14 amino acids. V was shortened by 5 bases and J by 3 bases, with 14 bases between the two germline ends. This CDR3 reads CASSAAIGGYEQYF. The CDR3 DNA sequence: TGTGCCAGCAGCGCCGCTATTGGGGGCTACGAGCAGTACTTC.

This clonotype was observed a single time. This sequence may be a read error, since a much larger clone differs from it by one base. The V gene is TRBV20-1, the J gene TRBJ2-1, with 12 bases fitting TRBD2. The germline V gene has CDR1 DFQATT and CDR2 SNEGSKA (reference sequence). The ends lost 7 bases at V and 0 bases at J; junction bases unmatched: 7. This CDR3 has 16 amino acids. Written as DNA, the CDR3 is TGCAGTGAATCTAGCGGGGGGGGCAGCTCCTACAATGAGCAGTTCTTC. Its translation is CSESSGGGSSYNEQFF.

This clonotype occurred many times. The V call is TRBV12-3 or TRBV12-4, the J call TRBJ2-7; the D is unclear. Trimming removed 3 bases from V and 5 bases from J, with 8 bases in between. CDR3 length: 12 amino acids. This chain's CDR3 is CASSFSQNEQYF. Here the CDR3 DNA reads TGTGCCAGCAGTTTTAGCCAAAACGAGCAGTACTTC.

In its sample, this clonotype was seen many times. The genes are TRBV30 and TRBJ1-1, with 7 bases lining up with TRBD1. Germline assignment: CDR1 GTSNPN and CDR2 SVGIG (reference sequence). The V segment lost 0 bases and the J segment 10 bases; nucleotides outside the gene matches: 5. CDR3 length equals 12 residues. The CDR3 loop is CAWSVSQGVAFF. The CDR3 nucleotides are TGTGCCTGGAGTGTAAGTCAGGGGGTAGCTTTCTTT.

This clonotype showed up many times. CDR3 protein: CASSPRLSSGGSFYRYEQYF. The CDR3 DNA is TGTGCCAGCAGTCCACGACTAAGTAGCGGGGGGTCATTTTATCGCTACGAGCAGTACTTC. J is TRBJ2-7 and V is TRBV28; TRBD2 aligns across 10 bases. Losses at the gene ends were 5 bases for V and 3 bases for J; bases not matched to a gene: 22. Germline lookup yields CDR1 MDHEN and CDR2 SYDVKM. The length of the CDR3 is 20 residues.

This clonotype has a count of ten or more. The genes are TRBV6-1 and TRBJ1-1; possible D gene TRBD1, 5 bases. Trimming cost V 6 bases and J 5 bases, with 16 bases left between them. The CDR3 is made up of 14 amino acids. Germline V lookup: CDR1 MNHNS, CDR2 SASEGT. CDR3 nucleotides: TGTGCCAGCAGCGACCCCGGGGGTGGTACTGAAGCTTTCTTT. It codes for CASSDPGGGTEAFF.

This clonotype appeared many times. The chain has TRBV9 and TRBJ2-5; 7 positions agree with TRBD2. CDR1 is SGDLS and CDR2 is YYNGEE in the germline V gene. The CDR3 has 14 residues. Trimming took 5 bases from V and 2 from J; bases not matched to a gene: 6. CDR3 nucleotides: TGTGCCAGCAGTGTGGGGGGGGGACAAGAGACCCAGTACTTC. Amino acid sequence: CASSVGGGQETQYF.

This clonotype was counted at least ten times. The CDR3: CASGGNGYTF. CDR3 DNA: TGTGCCAGCGGAGGAAATGGCTACACCTTC. The J gene is TRBJ1-2, the V gene TRBV2; D is undetermined. V shed 8 bases and J shed 6 bases, with 7 bases lying between them. Germline V gene sequence: CDR1 SNHLY, CDR2 FYNNEI. CDR3 size: 10 residues. Supplemented by reference TRBV2 and TRBJ1-2, the full variable domain reads EPEVTQTPSHQVTQMGQEVILRCVPISNHLYFYWYRQILGQKVEFLVSFYNNEISEKSEIFDDQFSVERPDGSNFTLKIRSTKLEDSAMYFCASGGNGYTFGSGTRLTVV.

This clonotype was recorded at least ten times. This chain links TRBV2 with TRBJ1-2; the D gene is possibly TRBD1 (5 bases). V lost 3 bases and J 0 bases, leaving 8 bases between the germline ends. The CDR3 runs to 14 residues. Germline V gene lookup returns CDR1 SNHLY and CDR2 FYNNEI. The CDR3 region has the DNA TGTGCCAGCAGTGAGGGACCAACTAACTATGGCTACACCTTC. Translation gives CASSEGPTNYGYTF. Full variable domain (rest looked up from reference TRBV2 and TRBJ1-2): EPEVTQTPSHQVTQMGQEVILRCVPISNHLYFYWYRQILGQKVEFLVSFYNNEISEKSEIFDDQFSVERPDGSNFTLKIRSTKLEDSAMYFCASSEGPTNYGYTFGSGTRLTVV.

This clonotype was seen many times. The CDR3 region is CAWRQDSNQPQHF. DNA of the CDR3: TGTGCCTGGCGGCAGGATAGCAATCAGCCCCAGCATTTT. The rearrangement uses TRBV30 and TRBJ1-5; D gene ambiguous. CDR1 is GTSNPN, CDR2 SVGIG, per germline (reference sequence). The V gene lost 5 bases and the J gene lost 0 bases, with 8 bases spanning the gap. This CDR3 is built from 13 residues.

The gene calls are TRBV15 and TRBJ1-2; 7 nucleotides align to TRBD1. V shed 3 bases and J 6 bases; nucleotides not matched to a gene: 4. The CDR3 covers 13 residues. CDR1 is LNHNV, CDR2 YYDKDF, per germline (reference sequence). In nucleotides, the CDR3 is TGTGCCACCAGCAGGGTGACAGGGAATGGCTACACCTTC. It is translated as CATSRVTGNGYTF.

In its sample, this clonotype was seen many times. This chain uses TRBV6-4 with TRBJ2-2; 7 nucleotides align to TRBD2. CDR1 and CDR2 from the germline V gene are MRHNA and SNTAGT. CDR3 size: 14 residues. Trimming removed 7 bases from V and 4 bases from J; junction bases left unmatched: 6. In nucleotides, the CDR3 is TGTGCCAGCATTACGACTAGCCCCACCGGGGAGCTGTTTTTT. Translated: CASITTSPTGELFF.

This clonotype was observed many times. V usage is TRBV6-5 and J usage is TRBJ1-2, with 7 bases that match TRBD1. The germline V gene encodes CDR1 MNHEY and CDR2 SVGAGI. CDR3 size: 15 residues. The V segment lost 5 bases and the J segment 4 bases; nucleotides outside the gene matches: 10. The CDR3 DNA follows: TGTGCCAGCAGTCCCTATCGACAGGGAATCTATGGCTACACCTTC. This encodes CASSPYRQGIYGYTF.

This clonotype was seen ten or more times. CDR3 in amino acids: CASSGQSDQPQHF. The CDR3 DNA reads TGTGCCAGCTCGGGACAGTCGGATCAGCCCCAGCATTTT. V and J are TRBV12-3 or TRBV12-4 and TRBJ1-5, with 7 bases identical to TRBD1. V lost 8 bases to trimming and J lost 5 bases; unmatched junction nucleotides: 6. The CDR3 length is 13 residues.

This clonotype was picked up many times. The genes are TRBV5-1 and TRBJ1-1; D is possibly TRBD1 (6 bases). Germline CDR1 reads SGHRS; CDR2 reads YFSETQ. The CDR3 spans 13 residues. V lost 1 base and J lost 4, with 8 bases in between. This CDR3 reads CASSLRTATEAFF. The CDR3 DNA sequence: TGCGCCAGCAGCTTGAGGACAGCCACTGAAGCTTTCTTT. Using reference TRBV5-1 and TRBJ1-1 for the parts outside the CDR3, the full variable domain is KAGVTQTPRYLIKTRGQQVTLSCSPISGHRSVSWYQQTPGQGLQFLFEYFSETQRNKGNFPGRFSGRQFSNSRSEMNVSTLELGDSALYLCASSLRTATEAFFGQGTRLTVV.

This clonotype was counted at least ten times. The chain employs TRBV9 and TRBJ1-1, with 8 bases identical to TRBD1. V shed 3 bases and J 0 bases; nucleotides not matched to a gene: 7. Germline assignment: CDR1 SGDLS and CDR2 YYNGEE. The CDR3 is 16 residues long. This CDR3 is CASSAHRDRLNTEAFF. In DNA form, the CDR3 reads TGTGCCAGCAGCGCCCACCGGGACAGGCTGAACACTGAAGCTTTCTTT.

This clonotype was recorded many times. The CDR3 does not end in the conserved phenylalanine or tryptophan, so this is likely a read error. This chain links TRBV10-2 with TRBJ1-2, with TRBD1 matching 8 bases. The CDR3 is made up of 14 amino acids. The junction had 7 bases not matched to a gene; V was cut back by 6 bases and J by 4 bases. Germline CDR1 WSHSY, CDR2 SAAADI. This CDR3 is CASSPGGVSYGYTS. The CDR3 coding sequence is TGCGCCAGCAGCCCAGGGGGCGTTAGCTATGGCTACACCTCC.